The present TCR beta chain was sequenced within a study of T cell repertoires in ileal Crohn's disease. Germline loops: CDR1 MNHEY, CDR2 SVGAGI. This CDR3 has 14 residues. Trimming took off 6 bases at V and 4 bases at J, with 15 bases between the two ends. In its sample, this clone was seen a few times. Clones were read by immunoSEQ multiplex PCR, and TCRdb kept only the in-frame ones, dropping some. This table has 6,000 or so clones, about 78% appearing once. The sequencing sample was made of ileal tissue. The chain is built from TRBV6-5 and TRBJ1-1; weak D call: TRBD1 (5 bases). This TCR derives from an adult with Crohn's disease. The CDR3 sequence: CASSRSRVGTEAFF. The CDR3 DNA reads TGTGCCAGCAGCCGTTCCAGGGTGGGCACTGAAGCTTTCTTT.